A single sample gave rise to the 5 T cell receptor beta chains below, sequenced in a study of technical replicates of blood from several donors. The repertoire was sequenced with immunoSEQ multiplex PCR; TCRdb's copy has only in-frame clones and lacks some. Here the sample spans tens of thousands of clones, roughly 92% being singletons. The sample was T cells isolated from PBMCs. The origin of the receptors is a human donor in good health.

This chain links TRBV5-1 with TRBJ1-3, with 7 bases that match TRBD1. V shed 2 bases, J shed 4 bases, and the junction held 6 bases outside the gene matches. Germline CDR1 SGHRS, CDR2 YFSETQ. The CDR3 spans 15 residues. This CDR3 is CASSLGTDLGNTIYF. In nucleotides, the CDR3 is TGCGCCAGCAGCTTAGGGACAGATCTGGGAAACACCATATATTTT.

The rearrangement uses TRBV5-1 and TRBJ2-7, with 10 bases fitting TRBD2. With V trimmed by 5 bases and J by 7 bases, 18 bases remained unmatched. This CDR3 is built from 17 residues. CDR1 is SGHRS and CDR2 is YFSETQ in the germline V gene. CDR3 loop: CASSPDPLAGGRGEQYF. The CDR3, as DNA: TGCGCCAGCAGTCCTGATCCATTAGCGGGAGGCCGGGGGGAGCAGTACTTC. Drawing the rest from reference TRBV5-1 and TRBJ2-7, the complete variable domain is KAGVTQTPRYLIKTRGQQVTLSCSPISGHRSVSWYQQTPGQGLQFLFEYFSETQRNKGNFPGRFSGRQFSNSRSEMNVSTLELGDSALYLCASSPDPLAGGRGEQYFGPGTRLTVT.

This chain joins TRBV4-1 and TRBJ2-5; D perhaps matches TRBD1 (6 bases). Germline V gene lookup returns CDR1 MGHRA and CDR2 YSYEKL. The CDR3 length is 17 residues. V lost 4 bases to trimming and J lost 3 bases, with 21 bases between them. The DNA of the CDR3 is TGCGCCAGCAGCCCTCTTCACGCCCCACAGGGAGAAGAGACCCAGTACTTC. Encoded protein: CASSPLHAPQGEETQYF.

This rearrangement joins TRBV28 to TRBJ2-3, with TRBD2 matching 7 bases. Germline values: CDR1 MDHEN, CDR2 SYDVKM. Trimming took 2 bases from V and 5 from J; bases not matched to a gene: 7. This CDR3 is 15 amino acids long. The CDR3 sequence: CASSLGAGEIDTQYF. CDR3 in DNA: TGTGCCAGCAGTTTAGGGGCGGGAGAGATAGATACGCAGTATTTT.

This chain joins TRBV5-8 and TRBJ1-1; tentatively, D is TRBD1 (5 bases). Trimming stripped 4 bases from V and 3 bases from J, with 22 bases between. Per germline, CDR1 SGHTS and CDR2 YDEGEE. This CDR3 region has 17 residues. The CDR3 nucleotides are TGTGCCAGCAGCCTGCAGCAGGGAAGGCTGCCTTACACTGAAGCTTTCTTT. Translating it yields CASSLQQGRLPYTEAFF.